The 32 T cell receptor beta chains below come from one sample, sequenced in a study of T cell responses to AZD1222 COVID-19 vaccine. Using immunoSEQ multiplex PCR, the repertoire was profiled, and TCRdb retains in-frame clones only, with some absent. The data hold about 160,000 clones, with about 90% observed a single time. Sequenced here: peripheral blood, sampled on day 0 of AZD1222 vaccination. The source of these receptors is an adult in good health.

This chain joins TRBV9 and TRBJ1-1, with a tentative D call TRBD1 (5 bases). V was pared by 3 bases and J by 4 bases, with 10 bases between. Per germline, CDR1 SGDLS and CDR2 YYNGEE. This CDR3 has 13 amino acids. The CDR3, as DNA: TGTGCCAGCAGCGGCGGGGGTAGCACTGAAGCTTTCTTT. Translated, it gives CASSGGGSTEAFF.

This clone was counted a single time. This rearrangement joins TRBV3-1 (or the pseudogene TRBV3-2) to TRBJ2-3; D may match TRBD1 or TRBD2 (5 bases each). CDR3 length equals 15 residues. Germline CDR1 is LGHDT and CDR2 is YNNKEL (reference sequence). V lost 2 bases, J lost 6 bases, and 15 bases lay in between. The DNA of the CDR3 is TGTGCCAGCAGCCAATTTCAGGGACCGACGGATACGCAGTATTTT. It translates to CASSQFQGPTDTQYF.

V usage is TRBV9 and J usage is TRBJ1-6; no firm D call. Germline CDR1 is SGDLS and CDR2 is YYNGEE. The CDR3 sequence is 14 residues long. Trimming pared 0 bases from V and 5 bases from J, leaving 6 bases between. The CDR3, as DNA: TGTGCCAGCAGCGTAGCGAGCGATAATTCACCCCTCCACTTT. Translated: CASSVASDNSPLHF.

The V gene is TRBV29-1, the J gene TRBJ1-1; D is undetermined. The CDR3 is made up of 13 amino acids. The V gene's germline CDR1 is SQVTM and CDR2 ANQGSEA. V was shortened by 7 bases and J by 2 bases, with 14 bases between the two germline ends. CDR3: CSETRSINTEAFF. CDR3 sequence (DNA): TGCAGCGAGACCCGGTCCATAAACACTGAAGCTTTCTTT.

The chain employs TRBV7-2 and TRBJ1-4, with D maybe TRBD1 (5 bases). Germline V lookup: CDR1 SGHTA, CDR2 FQGNSA. V gave up 1 base and J gave up 0 bases, with 6 bases separating them. The CDR3 extends over 15 amino acids. The CDR3 sequence: CASSLGTPTNEKLFF. DNA of the CDR3: TGTGCCAGCAGCTTAGGGACACCAACTAATGAAAAACTGTTTTTT.

Comments on this clone: Its ends do not fully match the called genes, so a read error is possible. V is TRBV6-5 and J is TRBJ2-7; TRBD1 matches 8 bases. In germline, CDR1 is MNHEY, CDR2 SVGAGI. The CDR3 sequence is 14 residues long. The chain's CDR3 is CASSYSFPDRAINF. The CDR3 nucleotides are TGTGCCAGCAGTTACTCTTTTCCGGACAGGGCAATAAACTTC.

The chain has TRBV9 and TRBJ1-3; tentatively, D is TRBD1 (5 bases). CDR1 SGDLS and CDR2 YYNGEE come from the germline V gene. The CDR3 runs 17 residues. V lost 0 bases to trimming and J lost 0 bases, with 13 bases between them. The CDR3 spells CASSVDPGLSSGNTIYF. The CDR3 DNA reads as TGTGCCAGCAGCGTAGATCCAGGGTTGAGCTCTGGAAACACCATATATTTT.

This chain joins TRBV21-1 and TRBJ1-1; the DNA was not compared with TRBD1, the D call given in the table. TRBV21-1 corresponds to a pseudogene. The CDR3 loop spans 20 amino acids. The CDR3 loop is CASLTPDEAPKRQGSTEAFF. CDR3 nucleotides: TGTGCCAGCCTCACACCCGACGAGGCCCCCAAGCGACAGGGTAGCACTGAAGCTTTCTTT.

The CDR3 region has the DNA TGTGCCAGCACCAGCGACAGTCCCTCCTACGAGCAGTACTTC. This gives the protein CASTSDSPSYEQYF. The chain carries TRBV6-5 and TRBJ2-7; perhaps TRBD1 as D (5 bases). Trimming left V 7 bases short and J 0 bases short, with 13 bases between. The CDR3 extends over 14 amino acids. Germline CDR1 MNHEY, CDR2 SVGAGI.

The rearrangement links TRBV27 to TRBJ1-1, with a weak D call TRBD1 (5 bases). The CDR3 covers 14 residues. The V gene lost 5 bases and the J gene lost 1 base, with 11 bases spanning the gap. Germline CDR1 MNHEY, CDR2 SMNVEV (reference sequence). CDR3 sequence (DNA): TGTGCCAGCAGTCCGGGGACGGAGAACACTGAAGCTTTCTTT. It is translated as CASSPGTENTEAFF.

This rearrangement joins TRBV9 to TRBJ2-3; 7 bases agree with TRBD1. V lost 4 bases and J lost 4; bases outside the gene matches: 12. The CDR3 runs 16 residues. Germline values: CDR1 SGDLS, CDR2 YYNGEE. CDR3 sequence (DNA): TGTGCCAGCAGCCGAGGGACAGCCTCCCGGGCAGATACGCAGTATTTT. This gives the protein CASSRGTASRADTQYF. Drawing the rest from reference TRBV9 and TRBJ2-3, the complete variable domain is DSGVTQTPKHLITATGQRVTLRCSPRSGDLSVYWYQQSLDQGLQFLIQYYNGEERAKGNILERFSAQQFPDLHSELNLSSLELGDSALYFCASSRGTASRADTQYFGPGTRLTVL.

The chain combines TRBV30 with TRBJ1-6; D is unresolved. The germline CDR1 and CDR2 sequences are GTSNPN and SVGIG (reference sequence). The CDR3 has 16 residues. Between the trimmed V and J ends, which lost 6 bases and 9 bases, there was a span of 24 bases. Written as DNA, the CDR3 is TGTGCCTGTTCTACCCAGGTTTTCGGGAGGAGTTCACCCCTCCACTTT. Its translation is CACSTQVFGRSSPLHF.

The chain joins TRBV25-1 to TRBJ1-2; TRBD1 aligns across 7 bases. CDR3 length: 13 residues. Trimming at V came to 4 bases and at J to 4 bases, leaving 3 bases not matched to a gene. Germline V gene data show CDR1 as MGHDK and CDR2 as SYGVNS. The CDR3 DNA reads TGTGCCAGCAGTGCGGGACAGCTCTATGGCTACACCTTC. Translation: CASSAGQLYGYTF.

The chain is built from TRBV7-9 and TRBJ2-3; weak D call: TRBD2 (5 bases). Trimming stripped 2 bases from V and 0 bases from J, with 12 bases between. Germline V gives CDR1 SEHNR, CDR2 FQNEAQ (reference sequence). The CDR3 sequence is 16 residues long. The CDR3 DNA sequence: TGTGCCAGCAGCTTACCCGGAGGACCTAGCACAGATACGCAGTATTTT. Encoded protein: CASSLPGGPSTDTQYF.

The V call is TRBV5-4, the J call TRBJ2-1; 7 positions agree with TRBD2. This CDR3 has 18 residues. J lost 6 bases, V lost 6 bases, and 21 bases had no gene match. Germline V gene lookup returns CDR1 SGHNT and CDR2 YYREEE (reference sequence). The DNA for the CDR3 is TGTGCCAGCACCCCGGGGGGACTCCAAAGTCTCAACCCCAATGAGCAGTTCTTC. Translation: CASTPGGLQSLNPNEQFF. Filled out from reference TRBV5-4 and TRBJ2-1, the complete variable domain reads ETGVTQSPTHLIKTRGQQVTLRCSSQSGHNTVSWYQQALGQGPQFIFQYYREEENGRGNFPPRFSGLQFPNYSSELNVNALELDDSALYLCASTPGGLQSLNPNEQFFGPGTRLTVL.

The rearrangement uses TRBV24-1 and TRBJ2-7, with 10 bases aligning to TRBD1. V trimming: 2 bases; J trimming: 2 bases; junction bases outside the gene matches: 5. CDR1 and CDR2 from the germline V gene are KGHDR and SFDVKD. This CDR3 comprises 16 residues. DNA for the CDR3: TGTGCCACCAGTGATTCCTCCGGGACAGGGGCCTACGAGCAGTACTTC. Amino acids: CATSDSSGTGAYEQYF.

The chain employs TRBV29-1 and TRBJ2-7; tentative D call: TRBD2 (6 bases). The CDR3 contains 13 residues. Germline assignment: CDR1 SQVTM and CDR2 ANQGSEA. Between the trimmed V and J ends, which lost 7 bases and 5 bases, there was a span of 18 bases. DNA for the CDR3: TGCAGCGCCCTCACGGGGGAAATACACGAGCAGTACTTC. Residues: CSALTGEIHEQYF.

The chain uses TRBV2 and TRBJ2-1; no reliable D call. Trimming cost V 3 bases and J 8 bases, with 20 bases left between them. CDR3 length: 16 residues. Germline assignment: CDR1 SNHLY and CDR2 FYNNEI. CDR3 loop: CASSEAAWVVRDEQFF. In DNA form, the CDR3 reads TGTGCCAGCAGTGAGGCGGCTTGGGTAGTTCGGGATGAGCAGTTCTTC.

This chain connects TRBV9 to TRBJ1-3; D call uncertain. The CDR3 runs to 14 residues. CDR1 and CDR2 (germline): SGDLS, YYNGEE. V was shortened by 0 bases and J by 2 bases, with 6 bases between the two germline ends. Written as DNA, the CDR3 is TGTGCCAGCAGCGTAGTTAGAACTGGAAACACCATATATTTT. It yields the protein CASSVVRTGNTIYF.

A single count supports this clone. The chain is built from TRBV10-1 and TRBJ2-2, with D perhaps matching TRBD1 (5 bases). Trimming pared 6 bases from V and 5 bases from J, leaving 22 bases between. Germline V lookup: CDR1 WNHNN, CDR2 SYGVQD (reference sequence). This CDR3 comprises 17 residues. Here the CDR3 DNA reads TGCGCCAGCAGCACCACACAGACAGCAGCCTGGACCGGGGAGCTGTTTTTT. It codes for CASSTTQTAAWTGELFF.

This clone was counted a single time. The chain carries TRBV11-2 and TRBJ2-7; D could derive from TRBD1 or TRBD2 (5 bases each). Trimming stripped 5 bases from V and 5 bases from J, with 19 bases between. Germline CDR1 is SGHAT and CDR2 is FQNNGV. The CDR3 length is 15 residues. The CDR3 region is CASSRAGAESHEQYF. In nucleotides, the CDR3 is TGTGCCAGCAGCCGGGCCGGGGCCGAATCCCACGAGCAGTACTTC.

The chain recombines TRBV11-3 with TRBJ2-7, with D unclear. Germline loops: CDR1 SGHNT, CDR2 YENEEA. The CDR3 has 14 residues. Between the trimmed V and J ends, which lost 1 base and 7 bases, there was a span of 14 bases. CDR3 sequence reads: CASSLVPTVGEQYF. The CDR3 bases are TGTGCCAGCAGCTTAGTACCGACGGTGGGGGAGCAGTACTTC. The whole variable domain, filled in from reference TRBV11-3 and TRBJ2-7, reads EAGVVQSPRYKIIEKKQPVAFWCNPISGHNTLYWYLQNLGQGPELLIRYENEEAVDDSQLPKDRFSAERLKGVDSTLKIQPAELGDSAVYLCASSLVPTVGEQYFGPGTRLTVT.

This chain joins TRBV19 and TRBJ1-5; TRBD1 aligns across 8 bases. Germline lookup yields CDR1 LNHDA and CDR2 SQIVND (reference sequence). This CDR3 contains 15 residues. Trimming took 2 bases from V and 1 from J; bases not matched to a gene: 1. The CDR3 DNA follows: TGTGCCAGTAGTATACAGGGGGCAAGCAATCAGCCCCAGCATTTT. As protein: CASSIQGASNQPQHF.

The V and J genes are TRBV11-3 and TRBJ2-3; D gene unclear. Per the germline V gene, CDR1 is SGHNT and CDR2 is YENEEA. This CDR3 region has 14 residues. Trimming took off 5 bases at V and 0 bases at J, with 9 bases between the two ends. CDR3 amino acids: CASSRLSSTDTQYF. CDR3 coding DNA: TGTGCCAGCAGCCGGCTATCTAGCACAGATACGCAGTATTTT. The full variable domain, its missing parts supplied by reference TRBV11-3 and TRBJ2-3, is EAGVVQSPRYKIIEKKQPVAFWCNPISGHNTLYWYLQNLGQGPELLIRYENEEAVDDSQLPKDRFSAERLKGVDSTLKIQPAELGDSAVYLCASSRLSSTDTQYFGPGTRLTVL.

V gene TRBV2 combines with J gene TRBJ1-2; TRBD1 is a possible D gene (5 bases). V gave up 6 bases and J gave up 4 bases, with 18 bases separating them. The CDR3 totals 15 residues. Germline CDR1 reads SNHLY; CDR2 reads FYNNEI. The CDR3 loop reads CASREVTGRAYGYTF. CDR3 sequence (DNA): TGTGCCAGCAGGGAGGTCACGGGACGGGCCTATGGCTACACCTTC. Looking up the rest from reference TRBV2 and TRBJ1-2 gives the full variable domain: EPEVTQTPSHQVTQMGQEVILRCVPISNHLYFYWYRQILGQKVEFLVSFYNNEISEKSEIFDDQFSVERPDGSNFTLKIRSTKLEDSAMYFCASREVTGRAYGYTFGSGTRLTVV.

This chain links TRBV6-4 with TRBJ2-1; possibly TRBD2 for D (7 bases). The CDR3 is 15 amino acids. The V and J ends lost 4 bases and 9 bases respectively, with 19 bases between them. Germline V lookup: CDR1 MRHNA, CDR2 SNTAGT. DNA for the CDR3: TGTGCCAGCAGTGCCTCCGGGGGGCCGACAACTGAGCAGTTCTTC. Residues: CASSASGGPTTEQFF.

This clone is a singleton in its sample. The chain links TRBV6-5 to TRBJ2-7; TRBD2 agrees at 10 bases. Germline V gene data show CDR1 as MNHEY and CDR2 as SVGAGI. V gave up 2 bases and J gave up 3 bases; unmatched junction bases: 4. The CDR3 is 15 residues long. CDR3 sequence: CASSYTSGTIYEQYF. CDR3 sequence (DNA): TGTGCCAGCAGTTACACTAGCGGGACCATCTACGAGCAGTACTTC.

The chain uses TRBV19 and TRBJ2-3; D perhaps matches TRBD2 (6 bases). The CDR3 loop spans 13 amino acids. V lost 5 bases and J 4 bases, leaving 10 bases between the germline ends. Germline V lookup: CDR1 LNHDA, CDR2 SQIVND (reference sequence). Here the CDR3 DNA reads TGTGCCAGTAGTGAGCCGGGAGCAGATACGCAGTATTTT. This encodes CASSEPGADTQYF.

The chain carries TRBV9 and TRBJ1-1; 7 bases agree with TRBD1. Losses at the gene ends were 3 bases for V and 0 bases for J; bases not matched to a gene: 11. This CDR3 region has 17 residues. The germline V gene has CDR1 SGDLS and CDR2 YYNGEE. The CDR3 loop reads CASSGRDRLLMNTEAFF. CDR3 nucleotide sequence: TGTGCCAGCAGCGGACGGGACAGACTTCTAATGAACACTGAAGCTTTCTTT.

The chain employs TRBV4-3 and TRBJ2-7, with 7 bases lining up with TRBD2. CDR1 and CDR2 from the germline V gene are LGHNA and YSLEER. The CDR3 has 15 residues. V shed 0 bases, J shed 4 bases, and the junction held 6 bases outside the gene matches. The CDR3 bases are TGCGCCAGCAGCCAAGATGTCAGCGGGACGTACGAGCAGTACTTC. It is translated as CASSQDVSGTYEQYF.

Points on this clone: The germline gene is not matched at one end of the junction; a read error may be the cause. Other DNA variants within this sample encode the same CDR3. CDR3 bases: TGTGCCAGCAGTTCGGGATTGAACACTGAAGCCTTCTTT. Its translation: CASSSGLNTEAFF. V and J are TRBV6-5 and TRBJ1-1; D is uncertain. Germline V gene sequence: CDR1 MNHEY, CDR2 SVGAGI. The CDR3 consists of 13 residues.

This chain links TRBV28 with TRBJ2-5, with 9 bases lining up with TRBD1. Unmatched junction bases numbered 6, after V lost 5 bases and J lost 2 bases. This CDR3 spans 15 amino acids. The V gene's germline CDR1 is MDHEN and CDR2 SYDVKM. The DNA for the CDR3 is TGTGCCAGCAGTCAACAGGGGGCAGGGCAAGAGACCCAGTACTTC. Protein sequence: CASSQQGAGQETQYF.